The TCR beta chain under discussion was sequenced for a study of radiotherapy plus CTLA-4 blockade in lung cancer. Overall study results and limits: Among reported predictors of response, early blood T cell clone dynamics with interferon-beta performed best.

Germline CDR1 and CDR2: SGHKS and YYEKEE (reference sequence). V was pared by 0 bases and J by 7 bases, with 14 bases between. The CDR3 runs 15 residues. The repertoire was sequenced with immunoSEQ multiplex PCR; TCRdb's copy has only in-frame clones and lacks some. The table shows 110,000 or so clones, with approximately 80% occurring only once. With respect to this clone: Its antigen is unidentified.

Sequencing was performed on peripheral blood, taken from a patient treated with radiotherapy plus ipilimumab. The chain employs TRBV5-5 and TRBJ2-1, with a possible D match to TRBD2 (5 bases). This TCR came from a human donor with non-small cell lung cancer who had a partial response to radiotherapy plus ipilimumab. The CDR3 protein is CASSLDGGPQNEQFF. CDR3 bases: TGTGCCAGCAGCTTGGATGGCGGGCCACAGAATGAGCAGTTCTTC.